The 32 T cell receptor beta chains below come from one sample, sequenced in a study of T-cell reconstitution after alpha-beta-depleted transplantation in children. TCRbeta library preparation incorporated unique molecular identifiers. TCRdb itself ran the PCR reads through MiXCR, one entry per CDR3 protein. The data show hundreds of thousands of distinct CDR3 sequences, about 10% seen once. The specimen comprised PBMCs from the stem cell graft donor, sampled from the stem cell graft. These receptors all stem from a human donor who donated a stem cell graft to a child with acute myeloid leukemia.

This clonotype has ten or more counts. The V and J genes are TRBV24-1 and TRBJ2-5; the match to TRBD2 covers 8 bases. Germline assignment: CDR1 KGHDR and CDR2 SFDVKD. V lost 0 bases to trimming and J lost 4 bases; unmatched junction nucleotides: 6. The CDR3 has 16 amino acids. CDR3 sequence (DNA): TGTGCCACCAGTGATTTGCAAGCGGGAGATCCAGAGACCCAGTACTTC. Its protein is CATSDLQAGDPETQYF.

The gene calls are TRBV3-1 and TRBJ2-2; D possibly corresponds to TRBD2 (6 bases). The CDR3 spans 14 residues. Germline V gene sequence: CDR1 LGHDT, CDR2 YNNKEL (reference sequence). Trimming pared 4 bases from V and 6 bases from J, leaving 12 bases between. The CDR3 sequence: CASSPASVAGELFF. The CDR3 DNA sequence: TGTGCCAGCAGCCCCGCTAGCGTGGCCGGGGAGCTGTTTTTT.

This clonotype was counted ten times or more. The chain carries TRBV12-3 or TRBV12-4 and TRBJ2-1; 11 nucleotides match TRBD2. The V gene end was trimmed by 7 bases and the J gene end by 6 bases; junction bases not matched to a gene: 11. CDR3 size: 16 residues. In nucleotides, the CDR3 is TGTGCCAGCACCTATCTAACTAGCGGGAGAGGCAATGAGCAGTTCTTC. Translation gives CASTYLTSGRGNEQFF.

In its sample, this clonotype was seen a few times. The chain employs TRBV6-2 or TRBV6-3 and TRBJ1-5; the D is unclear. The CDR3 totals 14 residues. Germline CDR1 reads MNHEY; CDR2 reads SVGEGT. The V end lost 2 bases, the J end lost 9 bases, and 14 bases lay between the germline ends. CDR3 residues: CASSYGGPGTPQHF. The DNA for the CDR3 is TGTGCCAGCAGTTACGGCGGCCCTGGTACGCCCCAGCATTTT.

This clonotype was recorded a few times. The chain has TRBV12-3 or TRBV12-4 and TRBJ2-7, with TRBD2 identical over 9 bases. This CDR3 is built from 16 residues. V dropped 3 bases and J dropped 5; count of bases not matched to a gene: 11. CDR3 amino acids: CASSLSSLAGFDEQYF. The CDR3 bases are TGTGCCAGCAGTTTGAGTTCGCTAGCGGGATTTGACGAGCAGTACTTC.

There are a few counts of this clonotype. This chain uses TRBV28 with TRBJ1-6; D is possibly TRBD1 (5 bases). Germline V gene lookup returns CDR1 MDHEN and CDR2 SYDVKM. V lost 7 bases and J lost 10, with 11 bases in between. CDR3 size: 12 residues. CDR3 nucleotide sequence: TGTGCCAGCACTGGGGCTGGATCACCCCTCCACTTT. Its translation: CASTGAGSPLHF.

This clonotype was picked up a small number of times. CDR3 coding DNA: TGTGCCTCCCGGGACAGGGTAGGCTACGAGCAGTACTTC. Encoded protein: CASRDRVGYEQYF. The chain couples TRBV6-2 or TRBV6-3 to TRBJ2-7, with TRBD1 matching over 9 bases. CDR1 MNHEY and CDR2 SVGEGT come from the germline V gene. The CDR3 runs to 13 residues. V was clipped by 11 bases and J by 3 bases; unmatched bases: 8.

This clonotype occurred a few times. The rearrangement links TRBV3-1 to TRBJ2-7, with D possibly being TRBD1 or TRBD2 (6 bases each). In germline, CDR1 is LGHDT, CDR2 YNNKEL (reference sequence). The V end lost 0 bases, the J end lost 3 bases, and 15 bases lay between the germline ends. This CDR3 is 16 amino acids long. CDR3 sequence reads: CASSQEGSGAVYEQYF. The CDR3 coding sequence is TGTGCCAGCAGCCAAGAAGGCTCGGGGGCGGTCTACGAGCAGTACTTC.

This clonotype was observed at least ten times. The V gene is TRBV2, the J gene TRBJ2-1, with 11 bases that match TRBD2. The length of the CDR3 is 17 residues. V was pared by 8 bases and J by 2 bases, with 11 bases of the junction left unmatched. Germline values: CDR1 SNHLY, CDR2 FYNNEI. The CDR3 sequence: CASGSRLAGPPYNEQFF. DNA of the CDR3: TGTGCCAGCGGATCCAGACTAGCGGGGCCCCCCTACAATGAGCAGTTCTTC.

V usage is TRBV29-1 and J usage is TRBJ2-7; no reliable D call. CDR1 and CDR2 (germline): SQVTM, ANQGSEA. The ends were cut back, 6 bases at V and 2 bases at J, with 11 bases in the middle. CDR3 length: 12 residues. The CDR3 sequence: CSVQGIPYEQYF. Here the CDR3 DNA reads TGCAGCGTACAAGGGATCCCCTACGAGCAGTACTTC.

Many counts were recorded for this clonotype. The chain joins TRBV6-6 to TRBJ2-7; 9 nucleotides align to TRBD1. CDR1 is MNHNY and CDR2 is SVGAGI in the germline V gene (reference sequence). CDR3 length: 13 residues. V lost 4 bases and J lost 10; bases outside the gene matches: 8. CDR3 sequence reads: CASSLSPGQGQYF. The CDR3 region has the DNA TGTGCCAGCAGTTTGAGTCCGGGACAGGGACAGTACTTC.

This clonotype was recorded at least ten times. The chain employs TRBV7-3 and TRBJ2-3, with TRBD2 matching over 7 bases. V trimming: 2 bases; J trimming: 3 bases; junction bases outside the gene matches: 2. Germline loops: CDR1 SGHTA, CDR2 FQGTGA. This CDR3 spans 14 amino acids. The CDR3 loop is CASSLAGVTDTQYF. CDR3 sequence (DNA): TGTGCCAGCAGCTTAGCGGGAGTTACAGATACGCAGTATTTT.

The chain has TRBV7-9 and TRBJ2-2; D possibly corresponds to TRBD2 (5 bases). Trimming stripped 1 base from V and 5 bases from J, with 11 bases between. CDR3 length: 15 residues. The germline V gene encodes CDR1 SEHNR and CDR2 FQNEAQ (reference sequence). The CDR3 loop is CASSLVAGWTGELFF. In nucleotides, the CDR3 is TGTGCCAGCAGCTTAGTGGCGGGCTGGACCGGGGAGCTGTTTTTT. The full variable domain, completed using reference TRBV7-9 and TRBJ2-2, is DTGVSQNPRHKITKRGQNVTFRCDPISEHNRLYWYRQTLGQGPEFLTYFQNEAQLEKSRLLSDRFSAERPKGSFSTLEIQRTEQGDSAMYLCASSLVAGWTGELFFGEGSRLTVL.

This clonotype was recorded at least ten times. The conserved closing phenylalanine or tryptophan is absent in this CDR3, likely reflecting a read error. V usage is TRBV11-1 and J usage is TRBJ2-7; D remains ambiguous. CDR1 and CDR2 from the germline V gene are SGHAT and FQDESV (reference sequence). The CDR3 sequence is 14 residues long. V was trimmed by 1 base and J by 0 bases, leaving 7 bases between them. This chain's CDR3 is CASSLDSSSYEQYL. The DNA of the CDR3 is TGTGCCAGCAGCTTAGACAGTAGCTCCTACGAGCAGTACCTC.

This clonotype appeared a few times. The rearrangement links TRBV7-8 to TRBJ1-1; 7 bases align to TRBD1. The V gene end was trimmed by 5 bases and the J gene end by 3 bases; junction bases not matched to a gene: 6. CDR3 size: 14 residues. Germline lookup yields CDR1 SGHVS and CDR2 FQNEAQ. CDR3 protein: CASSAPTGYTEAFF. CDR3 bases: TGTGCCAGCAGCGCCCCGACAGGGTACACTGAAGCTTTCTTT.

There are many counts of this clonotype. The V gene is TRBV10-3, the J gene TRBJ2-3, with 14 bases matching TRBD2. CDR1 is ENHRY, CDR2 SYGVKD, per germline. This CDR3 has 16 residues. V was clipped by 10 bases and J by 2 bases; unmatched bases: 8. The CDR3 nucleotides are TGTGCCAGCCGACTAGCGGGAGGGGGGCCCACAGATACGCAGTATTTT. Translating gives CASRLAGGGPTDTQYF.

This clonotype was seen a handful of times. The J gene is TRBJ2-7, the V gene TRBV20-1; TRBD1 matches 8 bases. The V gene's germline CDR1 is DFQATT and CDR2 SNEGSKA (reference sequence). CDR3 length: 17 amino acids. The V gene end was trimmed by 3 bases and the J gene end by 2 bases; junction bases not matched to a gene: 15. CDR3 nucleotide sequence: TGCAGTGCTAGCCTACAACCACGGGGACAGGTCCCCTACGAGCAGTACTTC. This translates into CSASLQPRGQVPYEQYF.

A few counts support this clonotype. The chain links TRBV28 to TRBJ1-2; D uncertain. This CDR3 comprises 14 residues. V lost 6 bases and J 4 bases, leaving 15 bases between the germline ends. Germline V gene data show CDR1 as MDHEN and CDR2 as SYDVKM. CDR3 sequence (DNA): TGTGCCAGCAGCCAGGCGAAGACGGCCTATGGCTACACCTTC. The encoded protein is CASSQAKTAYGYTF.

This clonotype has a count of ten or more. V usage is TRBV7-2 and J usage is TRBJ2-2; a weak D match, TRBD1 (5 bases). Germline-derived CDR1 and CDR2 are SGHTA and FQGNSA. V dropped 2 bases and J dropped 2 bases, with 9 bases sitting between them. CDR3 length equals 15 residues. This chain's CDR3 is CASSLIRDNTGELFF. Here the CDR3 DNA reads TGTGCCAGCAGCTTAATCAGGGATAACACCGGGGAGCTGTTTTTT.

The J gene is TRBJ1-4, the V gene TRBV12-3 or TRBV12-4, with 9 bases identical to TRBD1. V trimming: 8 bases; J trimming: 7 bases; junction bases outside the gene matches: 11. The CDR3 is 15 amino acids. The CDR3 reads CASFEGGQGIEKLFF. In DNA, the CDR3 is TGTGCCAGCTTCGAAGGCGGACAGGGGATTGAAAAACTGTTTTTT.

This clonotype has only a few counts. The rearrangement links TRBV12-3 or TRBV12-4 to TRBJ2-7; perhaps TRBD2 as D (5 bases). V lost 2 bases and J lost 3, with 11 bases in between. The CDR3 extends over 14 amino acids. The CDR3 DNA reads TGTGCCAGCAGTTTAAGGGCGGGCAACTACGAGCAGTACTTC. Translating gives CASSLRAGNYEQYF.

There are many counts of this clonotype. The chain has TRBV4-3 and TRBJ2-3, with TRBD2 matching over 8 bases. This CDR3 spans 14 amino acids. The germline V gene has CDR1 LGHNA and CDR2 YSLEER. V was clipped by 5 bases and J by 3 bases; unmatched bases: 4. The CDR3 is CASSTRLATDTQYF. The CDR3 nucleotides read TGCGCCAGCAGCACCCGACTAGCGACAGATACGCAGTATTTT.

The genes are TRBV15 and TRBJ2-3; TRBD2 agrees at 9 bases. Germline V CDR1 and CDR2: LNHNV, YYDKDF (reference sequence). The CDR3 has 15 amino acids. Losses at the gene ends were 2 bases for V and 5 bases for J; bases not matched to a gene: 5. Here the CDR3 DNA reads TGTGCCACCAGCAGACCAGCGGGAGGATTAGATACGCAGTATTTT. It translates to CATSRPAGGLDTQYF.

This clonotype was observed a few times. This chain uses TRBV5-1 with TRBJ2-1; either TRBD1 or TRBD2 may fit D (5 bases each). Germline assignment: CDR1 SGHRS and CDR2 YFSETQ. V was shortened by 4 bases and J by 4 bases, with 15 bases between the two germline ends. The CDR3 totals 15 residues. The CDR3 loop reads CASSLGTQKYNEQFF. The DNA for the CDR3 is TGCGCCAGCAGCCTGGGGACGCAGAAATACAATGAGCAGTTCTTC.

This clonotype was seen more than once but under ten times. The J gene is TRBJ2-1, the V gene TRBV24-1; a possible D gene is TRBD2 (7 bases). The V and J ends lost 10 bases and 0 bases respectively, with 15 bases between them. CDR3 length: 15 amino acids. Germline CDR1 is KGHDR and CDR2 is SFDVKD. For the CDR3, the DNA is TGTGCCACTGGGGGGGGCGGGAGCTCCTACAATGAGCAGTTCTTC. Translated: CATGGGGSSYNEQFF.

The chain combines TRBV25-1 with TRBJ2-5; tentatively, D is TRBD1 or TRBD2 (5 bases each). The V end was cut by 3 bases, the J end by 3 bases, with 14 bases between. CDR3 size: 15 residues. Germline V gives CDR1 MGHDK, CDR2 SYGVNS. The CDR3 nucleotides are TGTGCCAGCAGTGACCGGGGCTCAGTGAAAGAGACCCAGTACTTC. It is translated as CASSDRGSVKETQYF.

The CDR3 DNA sequence: TGCAGCGTTTCGACTTTCCCAAGGACCGGGGAGCTGTTTTTT. It specifies CSVSTFPRTGELFF. J is TRBJ2-2 and V is TRBV29-1, with D unresolved. V shed 5 bases and J shed 5 bases, with 15 bases lying between them. CDR1 is SQVTM and CDR2 is ANQGSEA in the germline V gene. The CDR3 is made up of 14 amino acids.

The V gene is TRBV6-5, the J gene TRBJ1-1; 8 nucleotides line up with TRBD1. V trimming: 4 bases; J trimming: 4 bases; junction bases outside the gene matches: 11. Germline V gene lookup returns CDR1 MNHEY and CDR2 SVGAGI. This CDR3 contains 16 residues. Written as DNA, the CDR3 is TGTGCCAGCAGTTCCCTCAGACAGGGGAAGAGCACTGAAGCTTTCTTT. This gives the protein CASSSLRQGKSTEAFF.

This clonotype has at least ten counts. An end of the junction differs from the germline gene, which may be a read error. The chain carries TRBV5-1 and TRBJ2-3; unclear D gene. CDR3 length: 11 amino acids. CDR1 and CDR2 (germline): SGHRS, YFSETQ. CDR3 amino acids: CASSLGDTQYF. Written as DNA, the CDR3 is TGTGCCAGCAGTTTGGGAGATACGCAGTATTTT.

This clonotype has at least ten counts. The chain has TRBV12-3 or TRBV12-4 and TRBJ2-3; D gene ambiguous. Trimming left V 7 bases short and J 10 bases short, with 15 bases between. The CDR3 consists of 12 residues. The CDR3 here is CASTTSSFAQYF. CDR3 bases: TGTGCCAGCACCACTTCTAGTTTTGCGCAGTATTTT.

The J gene is TRBJ1-2, the V gene TRBV2, with TRBD1 matching over 8 bases. V was pared by 5 bases and J by 6 bases, with 8 bases of the junction left unmatched. The CDR3 has 14 residues. Germline V gene sequence: CDR1 SNHLY, CDR2 FYNNEI. CDR3 nucleotides: TGTGCCAGCAGTCTCGGACAGGGTTTTCATGGCTACACCTTC. Its translation is CASSLGQGFHGYTF.

This clonotype was seen many times. The V and J genes are TRBV2 and TRBJ2-5; TRBD2 aligns across 8 bases. Germline CDR1 and CDR2: SNHLY and FYNNEI. Losses at the gene ends were 1 base for V and 1 base for J; bases not matched to a gene: 2. The CDR3 is 15 residues long. CDR3 sequence (DNA): TGTGCCAGCAGTGAAGTTGGGACTAGCCAAGAGACCCAGTACTTC. Translated, it gives CASSEVGTSQETQYF.